The clone carrying this T cell receptor (beta chain) has just a few counts. Other nucleotide sequences in the sample specify the same CDR3. Assay: immunoSEQ multiplex PCR; the TCRdb copy retains only in-frame clones and omits some. The sample holds 390,000 or so clones, around nine tenths seen once. Germline V gene lookup returns CDR1 MDHEN and CDR2 SYDVKM. V gave up 3 bases and J gave up 7 bases, with 4 bases separating them. CDR3 size: 11 residues. The record originates from a study of control samples from healthy donors and cancer patients. The sample consisted of PBMCs. The clonotype comes from a man between 35 and 55 years old with head and neck cancer. The gene calls are TRBV28 and TRBJ1-5; unclear D gene. For the CDR3, the DNA is TGTGCCAGCAGTTTGGGACAGCCCCAGCATTTT. Protein product: CASSLGQPQHF.